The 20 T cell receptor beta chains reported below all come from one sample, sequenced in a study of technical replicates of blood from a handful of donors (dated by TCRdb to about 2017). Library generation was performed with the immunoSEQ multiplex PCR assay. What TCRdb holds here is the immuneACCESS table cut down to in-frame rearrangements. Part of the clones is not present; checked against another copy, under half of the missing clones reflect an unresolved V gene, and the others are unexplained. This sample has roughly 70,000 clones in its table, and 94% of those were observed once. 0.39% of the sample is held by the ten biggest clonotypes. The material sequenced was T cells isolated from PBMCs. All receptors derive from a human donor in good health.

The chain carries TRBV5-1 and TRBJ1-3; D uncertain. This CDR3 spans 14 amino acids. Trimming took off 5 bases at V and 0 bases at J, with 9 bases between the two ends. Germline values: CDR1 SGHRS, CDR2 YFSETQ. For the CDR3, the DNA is TGCGCCAGCAGAACTTCATTCTCTGGAAACACCATATATTTT. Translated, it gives CASRTSFSGNTIYF.

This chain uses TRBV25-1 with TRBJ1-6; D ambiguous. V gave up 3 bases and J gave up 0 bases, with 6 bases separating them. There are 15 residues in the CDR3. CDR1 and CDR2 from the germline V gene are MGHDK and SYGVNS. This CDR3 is CASSDWSSYNSPLHF. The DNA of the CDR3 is TGTGCCAGCAGTGACTGGAGCTCCTATAATTCACCCCTCCACTTT.

CDR3 residues: CASSSFLAGLHEQYF. CDR3 DNA: TGTGCCAGCAGTTCTTTTCTAGCGGGGCTTCACGAGCAGTACTTC. The rearrangement links TRBV27 to TRBJ2-7; 9 bases align to TRBD2. CDR1 and CDR2 from the germline V gene are MNHEY and SMNVEV (reference sequence). This CDR3 is built from 15 residues. With V trimmed by 4 bases and J by 5 bases, 9 bases remained unmatched.

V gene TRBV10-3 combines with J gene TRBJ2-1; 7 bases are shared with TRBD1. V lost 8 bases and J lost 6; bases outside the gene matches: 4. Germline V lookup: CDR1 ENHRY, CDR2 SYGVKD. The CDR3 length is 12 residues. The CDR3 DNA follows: TGTGCCATCGGGGACAGCCGCAATGAGCAGTTCTTC. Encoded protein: CAIGDSRNEQFF.

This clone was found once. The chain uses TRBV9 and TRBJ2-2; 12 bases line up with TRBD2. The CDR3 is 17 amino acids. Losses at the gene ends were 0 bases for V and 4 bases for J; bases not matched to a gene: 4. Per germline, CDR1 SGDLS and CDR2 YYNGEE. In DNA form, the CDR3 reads TGTGCCAGCAGCGTAGGTCTAGCGGGAGGGTCCACCGGGGAGCTGTTTTTT. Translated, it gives CASSVGLAGGSTGELFF.

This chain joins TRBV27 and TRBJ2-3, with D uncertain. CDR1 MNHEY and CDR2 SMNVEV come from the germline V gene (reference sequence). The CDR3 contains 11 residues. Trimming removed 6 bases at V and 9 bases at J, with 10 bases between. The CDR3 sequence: CASSHSSTQYF. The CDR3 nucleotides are TGTGCCAGCAGCCATAGCTCGACGCAGTATTTT.

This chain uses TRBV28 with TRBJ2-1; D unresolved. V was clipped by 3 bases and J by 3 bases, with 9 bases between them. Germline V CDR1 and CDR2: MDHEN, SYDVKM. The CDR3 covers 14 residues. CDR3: CASSLVQVYNEQFF. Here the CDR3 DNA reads TGTGCCAGCAGTTTGGTCCAGGTCTACAATGAGCAGTTCTTC.

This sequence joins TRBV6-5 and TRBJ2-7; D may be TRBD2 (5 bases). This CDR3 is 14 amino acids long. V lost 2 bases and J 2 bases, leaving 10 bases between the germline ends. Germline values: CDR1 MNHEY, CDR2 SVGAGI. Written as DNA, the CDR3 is TGTGCCAGCAGTTACGTTCCGGGGACCTACGAGCAGTACTTC. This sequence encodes CASSYVPGTYEQYF.

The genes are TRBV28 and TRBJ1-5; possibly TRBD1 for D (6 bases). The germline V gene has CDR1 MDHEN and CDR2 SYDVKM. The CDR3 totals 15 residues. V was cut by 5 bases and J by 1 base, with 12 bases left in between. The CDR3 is CASSLTGLSNQPQHF. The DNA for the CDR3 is TGTGCCAGCAGTCTGACAGGTCTGAGCAATCAGCCCCAGCATTTT.

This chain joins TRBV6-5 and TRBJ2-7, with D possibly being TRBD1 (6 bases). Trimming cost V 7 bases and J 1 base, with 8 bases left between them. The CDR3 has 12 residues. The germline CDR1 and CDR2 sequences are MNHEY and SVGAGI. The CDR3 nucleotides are TGTGCCAGCAAGGACAGATCCTACGAGCAGTACTTC. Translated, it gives CASKDRSYEQYF.

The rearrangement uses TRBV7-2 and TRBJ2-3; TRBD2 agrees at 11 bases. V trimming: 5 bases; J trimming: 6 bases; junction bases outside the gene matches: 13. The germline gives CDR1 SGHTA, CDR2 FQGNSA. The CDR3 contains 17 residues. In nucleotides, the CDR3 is TGTGCCAGCAGCGTCCTGACTAGCGGGGACTTTAGGGATACGCAGTATTTT. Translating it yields CASSVLTSGDFRDTQYF.

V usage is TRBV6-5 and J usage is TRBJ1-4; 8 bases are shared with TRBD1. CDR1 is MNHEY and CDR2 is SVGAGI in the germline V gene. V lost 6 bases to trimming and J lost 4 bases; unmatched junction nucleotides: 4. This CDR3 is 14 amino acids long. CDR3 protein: CASSKGQDNEKLFF. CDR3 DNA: TGTGCCAGCAGCAAGGGACAGGATAATGAAAAACTGTTTTTT.

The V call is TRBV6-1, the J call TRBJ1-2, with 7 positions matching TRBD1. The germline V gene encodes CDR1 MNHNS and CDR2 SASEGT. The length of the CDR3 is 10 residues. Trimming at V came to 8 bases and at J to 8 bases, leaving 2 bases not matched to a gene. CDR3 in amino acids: CASDREGYTF. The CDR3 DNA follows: TGTGCCAGCGACAGGGAAGGCTACACCTTC.

The CDR3 protein is CATSRDRTGGTGELFF. CDR3 coding DNA: TGTGCCACCAGCAGAGATCGTACAGGGGGTACCGGGGAGCTGTTTTTT. This chain joins TRBV15 and TRBJ2-2; TRBD1 matches 8 bases. CDR1 is LNHNV, CDR2 YYDKDF, per germline (reference sequence). The CDR3 contains 16 residues. The V gene end was trimmed by 0 bases and the J gene end by 5 bases; junction bases not matched to a gene: 5.

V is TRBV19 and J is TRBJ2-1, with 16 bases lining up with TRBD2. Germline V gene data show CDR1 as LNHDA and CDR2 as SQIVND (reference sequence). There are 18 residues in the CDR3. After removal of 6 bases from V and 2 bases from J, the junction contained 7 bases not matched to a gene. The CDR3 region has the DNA TGTGCCAGTAGGCCGGGACTAGCGGGAGGGTTCCCCTACAATGAGCAGTTCTTC. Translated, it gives CASRPGLAGGFPYNEQFF.

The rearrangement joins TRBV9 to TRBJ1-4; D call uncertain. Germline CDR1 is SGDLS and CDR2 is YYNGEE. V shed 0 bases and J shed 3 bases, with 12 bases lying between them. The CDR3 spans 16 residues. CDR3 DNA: TGTGCCAGCAGCGTAGGAGGGCCAGGAGCTAATGAAAAACTGTTTTTT. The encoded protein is CASSVGGPGANEKLFF.

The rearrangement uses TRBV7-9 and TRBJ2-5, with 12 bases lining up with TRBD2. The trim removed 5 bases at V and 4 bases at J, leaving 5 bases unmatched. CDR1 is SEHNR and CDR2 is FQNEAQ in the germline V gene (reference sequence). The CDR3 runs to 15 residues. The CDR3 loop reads CASSPPGLAGETQYF. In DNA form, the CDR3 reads TGTGCCAGCAGCCCGCCGGGACTAGCGGGAGAGACCCAGTACTTC.

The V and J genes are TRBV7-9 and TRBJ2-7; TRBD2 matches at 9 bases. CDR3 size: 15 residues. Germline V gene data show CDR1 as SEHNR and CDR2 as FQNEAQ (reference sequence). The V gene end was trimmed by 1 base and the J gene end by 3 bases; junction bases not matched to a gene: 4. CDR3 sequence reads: CASSLGTSEDYEQYF. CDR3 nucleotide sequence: TGTGCCAGCAGCTTAGGGACTAGCGAAGACTACGAGCAGTACTTC.

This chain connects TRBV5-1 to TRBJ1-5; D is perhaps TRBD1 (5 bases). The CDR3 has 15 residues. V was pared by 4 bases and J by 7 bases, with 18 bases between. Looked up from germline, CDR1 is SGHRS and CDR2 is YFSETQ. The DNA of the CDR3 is TGCGCCAGCAGCGAGGGGACTATTCGCGCCCAGCCCCAGCATTTT. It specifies CASSEGTIRAQPQHF.

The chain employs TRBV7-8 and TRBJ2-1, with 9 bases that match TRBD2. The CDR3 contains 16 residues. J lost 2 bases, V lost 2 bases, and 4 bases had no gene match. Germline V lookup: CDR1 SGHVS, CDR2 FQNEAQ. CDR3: CASSLSRGRAYNEQFF. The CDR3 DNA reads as TGTGCCAGCAGCTTATCGCGCGGGAGGGCCTACAATGAGCAGTTCTTC.